This is a list of T cell receptor beta chains from one sample in a study of spatial heterogeneity in lung cancer. TCRdb reprocessed the 5' RACE reads via MiXCR and lists one record per CDR3 protein. The sample shows just under 95,000 distinct CDR3 sequences, roughly 12% of them seen only once. The sample consisted of PBMCs, taken at surgery. These receptors were collected from a male donor with early-stage non-small cell lung cancer. CDR3s include the opening cysteine and the closing phenylalanine or tryptophan. The D gene is left open where the match is weak. Not every row has a clone size; where given, it reads once, few, many or a size class.

d_call: TRBD2; clone_size: .; j_call: TRBJ2-5; v_call: TRBV30; cdr3_nt: TGTGCCTGGAGTATCGGGACTAGGCAAGAGACCCAGTACTTC; cdr3_aa: CAWSIGTRQETQYF
d_call: .; clone_size: .; j_call: TRBJ2-2; v_call: TRBV7-2; cdr3_nt: TGTGCCAGCAGCATTCCAGAATTAGGAACCGGGGAGCTGTTTTTT; cdr3_aa: CASSIPELGTGELFF
d_call: TRBD1; clone_size: .; j_call: TRBJ1-2; v_call: TRBV14; cdr3_nt: TGTGCCAGCAGCCGACAGGGATGGGGCTATGGCTACACCTTC; cdr3_aa: CASSRQGWGYGYTF
d_call: .; clone_size: many; j_call: TRBJ1-6; v_call: TRBV4-3; cdr3_nt: TGCGCCAGCAGCCAATTGGAGAGTTCACCCCTCCACTTT; cdr3_aa: CASSQLESSPLHF
d_call: .; clone_size: once; j_call: TRBJ2-1; v_call: TRBV18; cdr3_nt: TGTGCCAGCTCACCAGTGGCGGGGAACCGCGCCGAGCAGTTCTTC; cdr3_aa: CASSPVAGNRAEQFF
d_call: TRBD1; clone_size: .; j_call: TRBJ2-7; v_call: TRBV4-1; cdr3_nt: TGCGCCAGCAGCCAACCTGACAGGGGGTTAATCTACGAGCAGTACTTC; cdr3_aa: CASSQPDRGLIYEQYF
d_call: TRBD1; clone_size: many; j_call: TRBJ2-7; v_call: TRBV12-3/TRBV12-4; cdr3_nt: TGTGCCAGCAGTTTAGCCCCGACAGGGTTCTACGAGCAGTACTTC; cdr3_aa: CASSLAPTGFYEQYF
d_call: TRBD1; clone_size: many; j_call: TRBJ2-7; v_call: TRBV28; cdr3_nt: TGTGCCAGCAGGAACAGGGGAATCTACGAGCAGTACTTC; cdr3_aa: CASRNRGIYEQYF
d_call: .; clone_size: few; j_call: TRBJ2-3; v_call: TRBV5-6; cdr3_nt: TGTGCCAGCAGCTTGGAAATGGGCACAGATACGCAGTATTTT; cdr3_aa: CASSLEMGTDTQYF
d_call: .; clone_size: .; j_call: TRBJ1-5; v_call: TRBV19; cdr3_nt: TGTGCCAGTAATAATGGGCGGCAGAACTTCGCCCAGCCCCAGCATTTT; cdr3_aa: CASNNGRQNFAQPQHF
d_call: TRBD2; clone_size: .; j_call: TRBJ2-2; v_call: TRBV6-6; cdr3_nt: TGTGCCAGCAGTTACGCCGGGACTAGCGGGAGTAGGACCGGGGAGCTGTTTTTT; cdr3_aa: CASSYAGTSGSRTGELFF
d_call: .; clone_size: many; j_call: TRBJ2-3; v_call: TRBV28; cdr3_nt: TGTGCCAGCAGTTGGGGGGATACGCAGTATTTT; cdr3_aa: CASSWGDTQYF
d_call: TRBD2; clone_size: .; j_call: TRBJ2-3; v_call: TRBV20-1; cdr3_nt: TGCAGTGCCCACGGGCGGGAGTGGTCAGATACGCAGTATTTT; cdr3_aa: CSAHGREWSDTQYF
d_call: TRBD2; clone_size: .; j_call: TRBJ2-3; v_call: TRBV5-6; cdr3_nt: TGTGCCAGCAGCACACTAGCGGGCACAGATACGCAGTATTTT; cdr3_aa: CASSTLAGTDTQYF
d_call: TRBD1; clone_size: few; j_call: TRBJ2-3; v_call: TRBV6-1; cdr3_nt: TGTGCCAGCAGTCCCGGGACAGGGGCCACAGATACGCAGTATTTT; cdr3_aa: CASSPGTGATDTQYF
d_call: .; clone_size: .; j_call: TRBJ2-5; v_call: TRBV20-1; cdr3_nt: TGCAGTGCTCGATACAGGGCTGGGGAGACCCAGTACTTC; cdr3_aa: CSARYRAGETQYF
d_call: .; clone_size: many; j_call: TRBJ2-3; v_call: TRBV6-1; cdr3_nt: TGTGCCAGCAGCCCGGGCCCCCTCGGCGCAGATACGCAGTATTTT; cdr3_aa: CASSPGPLGADTQYF
d_call: TRBD2; clone_size: many; j_call: TRBJ2-3; v_call: TRBV20-1; cdr3_nt: TGCAGTGCTAGAGATAGCGGGAGGGCCGTAGATACGCAGTATTTT; cdr3_aa: CSARDSGRAVDTQYF
d_call: TRBD2; clone_size: .; j_call: TRBJ2-4; v_call: TRBV7-2; cdr3_nt: TGTGCCAGCAGCCCCCGACTAGCGGGGGGGCCTGGGGACATTCAGTACTTC; cdr3_aa: CASSPRLAGGPGDIQYF
d_call: .; clone_size: few; j_call: TRBJ2-5; v_call: TRBV6-2/TRBV6-3; cdr3_nt: TGTGCCAGCAGTTATGGAAGGGCGGGACACAGAACGGAGACCCAGTACTTC; cdr3_aa: CASSYGRAGHRTETQYF
d_call: .; clone_size: few; j_call: TRBJ1-2; v_call: TRBV6-1; cdr3_nt: TGTGCCAGCAGGTATTGGGGAGAAAACACCTATGGCTACACCTTC; cdr3_aa: CASRYWGENTYGYTF
d_call: TRBD1; clone_size: .; j_call: TRBJ2-5; v_call: TRBV15; cdr3_nt: TGTGCCACCAGCAGGGACAGGGGGCCAGAGACCCAGTACTTC; cdr3_aa: CATSRDRGPETQYF
d_call: TRBD1; clone_size: few; j_call: TRBJ2-7; v_call: TRBV20-1; cdr3_nt: TGCAGTGCTAGAGACCTCATGCGACAGGGGGGCTCCTACGAGCAGTACTTC; cdr3_aa: CSARDLMRQGGSYEQYF
d_call: .; clone_size: .; j_call: TRBJ2-5; v_call: TRBV30; cdr3_nt: TGTGCCTGGACCCGTCCAGGGATCAGGGAGACCCAGTACTTC; cdr3_aa: CAWTRPGIRETQYF
d_call: .; clone_size: few; j_call: TRBJ1-5; v_call: TRBV29-1; cdr3_nt: TGCAGCGTTGGGTCTGGCAATCAGCCCCAGCATTTT; cdr3_aa: CSVGSGNQPQHF
d_call: TRBD1; clone_size: few; j_call: TRBJ2-5; v_call: TRBV7-9; cdr3_nt: TGTGCCAGCAGCCCCGCCGGGACAGGGCAAGAGACCCAGTACTTC; cdr3_aa: CASSPAGTGQETQYF
d_call: .; clone_size: many; j_call: TRBJ1-2; v_call: TRBV5-5; cdr3_nt: TGTGCCAGCGCCGAGACAGCTAATAACTATGGCTACACCTTC; cdr3_aa: CASAETANNYGYTF
d_call: .; clone_size: .; j_call: TRBJ2-6; v_call: TRBV19; cdr3_nt: TGTGCCAGTAGTTCCTCAGGGGTCGTAACCTCTGGGGCCAACGTCCTGACTTTC; cdr3_aa: CASSSSGVVTSGANVLTF
d_call: TRBD1; clone_size: few; j_call: TRBJ1-2; v_call: TRBV7-9; cdr3_nt: TGTGCCAGCAGCCCAGACAGGGCAGGTGGCTACACCTTC; cdr3_aa: CASSPDRAGGYTF
d_call: .; clone_size: few; j_call: TRBJ1-4; v_call: TRBV28; cdr3_nt: TGTGCCAGCAGTTTCAAGGGTCGGCTTAATGAAAAACTGTTTTTT; cdr3_aa: CASSFKGRLNEKLFF
d_call: .; clone_size: many; j_call: TRBJ1-2; v_call: TRBV4-1; cdr3_nt: TGCGCCAGCAGCCAAGATCCCCAGGACTATGGCTACACCTTC; cdr3_aa: CASSQDPQDYGYTF
d_call: .; clone_size: few; j_call: TRBJ2-5; v_call: TRBV7-2; cdr3_nt: TGTGCCAGCAGCTTTAGGATTTTAGAGACCCAGTACTTC; cdr3_aa: CASSFRILETQYF
d_call: TRBD2; clone_size: many; j_call: TRBJ2-7; v_call: TRBV11-2; cdr3_nt: TGTGCCAGCAGCCCTCGAGCGGGGGGGCCAGAGTACTTC; cdr3_aa: CASSPRAGGPEYF
d_call: TRBD2; clone_size: few; j_call: TRBJ2-1; v_call: TRBV11-1; cdr3_nt: TGTGCCAGCAGCCGACTAGCGGGGGAGCTGAATGAGCAGTTCTTC; cdr3_aa: CASSRLAGELNEQFF
d_call: TRBD1; clone_size: few; j_call: TRBJ2-1; v_call: TRBV6-1; cdr3_nt: TGTGCCAGCAGTGAAACCAGGGGGCCCCACAATGAGCAGTTCTTC; cdr3_aa: CASSETRGPHNEQFF
d_call: .; clone_size: many; j_call: TRBJ1-1; v_call: TRBV4-1; cdr3_nt: TGCGCCAGCAGCCAAGTGTGGGGCAGGGTCACTGAAGCTTTCTTT; cdr3_aa: CASSQVWGRVTEAFF
d_call: TRBD1; clone_size: few; j_call: TRBJ1-5; v_call: TRBV2; cdr3_nt: TGTGCCAGCAGTGCCGGGGGACAGACAAGTCAGCCCCAGCATTTT; cdr3_aa: CASSAGGQTSQPQHF
d_call: .; clone_size: few; j_call: TRBJ1-1; v_call: TRBV12-3/TRBV12-4; cdr3_nt: TGTGCCAGCAGTTTAGGGGGATTGGGCACTGAAGCTTTCTTT; cdr3_aa: CASSLGGLGTEAFF
d_call: .; clone_size: few; j_call: TRBJ2-7; v_call: TRBV4-3; cdr3_nt: TGCGCCAGCAGCCAAGACCGGGGGGCGGTCTACGAGCAGTACTTC; cdr3_aa: CASSQDRGAVYEQYF
d_call: .; clone_size: few; j_call: TRBJ2-2; v_call: TRBV4-1; cdr3_nt: TGCGCCAGCAGCCATCAGTGGGGGATGACCGGGGAGCTGTTTTTT; cdr3_aa: CASSHQWGMTGELFF
d_call: .; clone_size: .; j_call: TRBJ2-7; v_call: TRBV28; cdr3_nt: TGTGCCAGCGGAACAACAGGGTTCTACGAGCAGTACTTC; cdr3_aa: CASGTTGFYEQYF
d_call: TRBD1; clone_size: .; j_call: TRBJ1-2; v_call: TRBV20-1; cdr3_nt: TGCAGTGCGTGGACAGGGGGCCGGGGCTACACCTTC; cdr3_aa: CSAWTGGRGYTF
d_call: .; clone_size: .; j_call: TRBJ1-3; v_call: TRBV28; cdr3_nt: TGTGCCAGCACCCTCCCCGGTGGGTTAGGAAACACCATATATTTT; cdr3_aa: CASTLPGGLGNTIYF
d_call: .; clone_size: few; j_call: TRBJ2-7; v_call: TRBV11-2; cdr3_nt: TGTGCCAGCCAGGCAGCCTACGAGCAGTACTTC; cdr3_aa: CASQAAYEQYF
d_call: .; clone_size: many; j_call: TRBJ1-4; v_call: TRBV12-3/TRBV12-4; cdr3_nt: TGTGCCAGCAGTTATGTTGAAAAACTGTTTTTT; cdr3_aa: CASSYVEKLFF
d_call: .; clone_size: .; j_call: TRBJ2-7; v_call: TRBV19; cdr3_nt: TGTGCCAGTAGTGCCGCGATGGGCTACCTCTACGAGCAGTACTTC; cdr3_aa: CASSAAMGYLYEQYF
d_call: .; clone_size: .; j_call: TRBJ1-4; v_call: TRBV19; cdr3_nt: TGTGCCAGTAGTACCGAACTTGGACAAGCAGAGAATGAAAAACTGTTTTTT; cdr3_aa: CASSTELGQAENEKLFF
d_call: .; clone_size: few; j_call: TRBJ2-7; v_call: TRBV28; cdr3_nt: TGTGCCAGCAGCCATACCTGGGAGCAGTACTTC; cdr3_aa: CASSHTWEQYF